This T cell receptor beta chain is from a study of cytomegalovirus exposure and HLA in healthy donors. PCR primers comprised 60 Vbeta and 13 Jbeta primers. Profiled with immunoSEQ multiplex PCR; TCRdb holds only in-frame clones, not every one. The top ten hold 2.5% to 3% of the sample, which has under 55,000 clones, 73% seen once. This receptor was identified in a man aged 18 to 30 in good health and CMV-seronegative. The specimen sequenced was PBMCs.

CDR3 nucleotide sequence: TGTGCCAGCAGCTTAAGTGGTGGAGCTTCCTACGAGCAGTACTTC. Translating it yields CASSLSGGASYEQYF. The chain links TRBV7-6 to TRBJ2-7, with D unresolved. Trimming cost V 2 bases and J 1 base, with 12 bases left between them. The germline V gene has CDR1 SGHVS and CDR2 FNYEAQ. This CDR3 has 15 amino acids.